The subject of this entry is one TCR beta chain. This specimen comes from a study of T cell clones after liver transplantation. Across the study: Liver transplant recipients had immunosuppression withdrawal attempted within 2 years. Draws occurred before transplant, before withdrawal, and after complete or failed withdrawal.

The method was immunoSEQ multiplex PCR; TCRdb's version includes in-frame clones alone and lacks a portion of them. The sample holds approximately 65,000 clones; around 93% are singletons and the top ten take approximately 0.96%. Trimming cost V 4 bases and J 0 bases, with 11 bases left between them. This CDR3 contains 15 residues. Germline CDR1 and CDR2: SGHNT and YENEEA. Sequencing used CD4+ T cells from blood, obtained approximately 25 months after liver transplant. The TCR comes from a human patient who received a liver transplant. Some of the T cells might come from the graft donor. The chain is built from TRBV11-3 and TRBJ2-3; weak D call: TRBD2 (6 bases). Written as DNA, the CDR3 is TGTGCCAGCAGCTCTGGGCGGGGAAGCACAGATACGCAGTATTTT. This sequence encodes CASSSGRGSTDTQYF.